The rows below give T cell receptor beta chains drawn from one sample of a study of blood T cell repertoires in COVID-19. Sequencing used immunoSEQ multiplex PCR; TCRdb keeps in-frame clones, though not all of them. The data hold 25,000 to 30,000 clones, with 80% to 90% observed a single time. Sequencing input: peripheral blood. All receptors come from a man aged 55 to 69 with acute or convalescent COVID-19. CDR3s include the opening cysteine and the closing phenylalanine or tryptophan. A D gene is named only where the DNA matches it firmly. Where a row states a size, it is once, few, many or the class of an expanded clone; other rows omit it.

CASSYSIGTQETQYF,TGTGCCAGCAGTTACTCGATAGGGACTCAAGAGACCCAGTACTTC,few,TRBV6-5,TRBJ2-5,.
CASSEYGQGNSPLHF,TGTGCCAGCAGTGAATACGGACAGGGAAATTCACCCCTCCACTTT,.,TRBV25-1,TRBJ1-6,TRBD1
CASSGMGLAAYNEQFF,TGCGCCAGCAGCGGGATGGGACTAGCGGCCTACAATGAGCAGTTCTTC,.,TRBV5-1,TRBJ2-1,TRBD2
CASRGGFRDTQYF,TGTGCCAGCAGGGGGGGGTTTAGGGATACGCAGTATTTT,.,TRBV10-3,TRBJ2-3,.
CASSLQDSQETQYF,TGCGCCAGCAGCTTGCAGGACAGCCAAGAGACCCAGTACTTC,.,TRBV5-1,TRBJ2-5,.
CASSQDIDSRSEKLFF,TGCGCCAGCAGCCAAGATATTGACAGTAGGTCTGAAAAACTGTTTTTT,.,TRBV4-1,TRBJ1-4,.
CASSQGVGPGNTIYF,TGTGCCAGCAGCCAAGGGGTGGGGCCTGGAAACACCATATATTTT,.,TRBV14,TRBJ1-3,.
CASVALAGELFF,TGTGCCAGCGTGGCTCTAGCCGGGGAGCTGTTTTTT,few,TRBV7-9,TRBJ2-2,.
CASSPQGTTEAFF,TGTGCCAGTAGCCCACAGGGTACCACTGAAGCTTTCTTT,.,TRBV19,TRBJ1-1,.
CSASTTGTGYGYTF,TGCAGTGCCAGTACGACCGGGACAGGGTATGGCTACACCTTC,.,TRBV20-1,TRBJ1-2,TRBD1
CASRGTGVSEQYF,TGTGCCAGTAGAGGGACAGGGGTATCGGAGCAGTACTTC,.,TRBV19,TRBJ2-7,TRBD1
CASSDPTSPTGNTF,TGTGCCAGCAGTGATCCTACCTCCCCGACAGGGAATACCTTC,.,TRBV25-1,TRBJ1-2,TRBD1
CATSDAGGLSNEQFF,TGTGCCACCAGTGATGCAGGGGGATTGTCTAATGAGCAGTTCTTC,.,TRBV24-1,TRBJ2-1,TRBD1
CATSRDGRGVYF,TGTGCCACCAGCAGAGATGGGCGGGGGGTATACTTC,.,TRBV15,TRBJ2-5,TRBD2
CATREGGNTGELFF,TGTGCCACCAGAGAAGGAGGAAACACCGGGGAGCTGTTTTTT,.,TRBV15,TRBJ2-2,.
CASSLPGHTEAFF,TGTGCCAGCAGCTTACCTGGGCACACTGAAGCTTTCTTT,.,TRBV7-9,TRBJ1-1,.
CASNRRNPILTEAFF,TGTGCCAGCAATCGGCGGAACCCCATTCTCACTGAAGCTTTCTTT,.,TRBV28,TRBJ1-1,.
CASSFDSMNTEAFF,TGTGCCAGCAGCTTTGACAGTATGAACACTGAAGCTTTCTTT,.,TRBV7-2,TRBJ1-1,.
CATGTSGGTDTQYF,TGCGCTACCGGGACTAGCGGGGGCACAGATACGCAGTATTTT,once,TRBV10-2,TRBJ2-3,TRBD2
CAISESQGIDTQYF,TGTGCCATCAGTGAGAGTCAGGGAATAGATACGCAGTATTTT,.,TRBV10-3,TRBJ2-3,.
CASSMTGGTGSTIYF,TGTGCCAGCAGCATGACAGGGGGAACTGGAAGCACCATATATTTT,.,TRBV6-5,TRBJ1-3,TRBD1
CASSEDRVGNTEAFF,TGTGCCAGCAGCGAGGACAGGGTCGGGAACACTGAAGCTTTCTTT,.,TRBV7-2,TRBJ1-1,TRBD1
CASSLGGNIASGGGADTQYF,TGTGCCAGCAGCCTGGGGGGCAATATTGCTAGCGGGGGCGGCGCAGATACGCAGTATTTT,.,TRBV5-4,TRBJ2-3,TRBD2
CASKLGLNQRHQQETQYF,TGTGCCAGCAAACTCGGCCTCAACCAGCGGCACCAACAAGAGACCCAGTACTTC,.,TRBV2,TRBJ2-5,.
CASSQELQGGWEQYF,TGCGCCAGCAGCCAAGAACTACAGGGTGGGTGGGAGCAGTACTTC,.,TRBV4-1,TRBJ2-7,.
CASSIRGSGNTIYF,TGTGCCAGCAGCATCAGAGGCTCGGGAAACACCATATATTTT,.,TRBV5-4,TRBJ1-3,.
CASSLEGTEAFF,TGCGCCAGCAGCTTGGAGGGGACTGAAGCTTTCTTT,.,TRBV5-1,TRBJ1-1,.
CASSYGGPPNEKLFF,TGTGCCAGCAGTTACGGGGGCCCACCTAATGAAAAACTGTTTTTT,.,TRBV6-5,TRBJ1-4,.
CASSLAGSTDTQYF,TGTGCCAGCAGCCTAGCGGGATCCACAGATACGCAGTATTTT,.,TRBV2,TRBJ2-3,TRBD2
CARTEGSGYTF,TGTGCCAGGACGGAGGGGAGTGGCTACACCTTC,.,TRBV30,TRBJ1-2,.
CASRETGGDSPLHF,TGCGCCAGCAGGGAGACAGGGGGCGATTCACCCCTCCACTTT,.,TRBV5-1,TRBJ1-6,TRBD1
CASSLVSGLAENNEQFF,TGTGCCAGCAGCTTAGTGAGTGGGCTAGCGGAGAACAATGAGCAGTTCTTC,.,TRBV7-2,TRBJ2-1,TRBD2
CASSQGGEDTEAFF,TGTGCCAGCAGCCAAGGGGGGGAGGACACTGAAGCTTTCTTT,.,TRBV4-2,TRBJ1-1,.
CASSHPVGANVLTF,TGTGCCAGCAGCCACCCCGTTGGGGCCAACGTCCTGACTTTC,medium-sized,TRBV4-2,TRBJ2-6,.
CASSLGRGYGYTF,TGTGCCAGCAGCTTAGGGAGGGGATATGGCTACACCTTC,.,TRBV11-2,TRBJ1-2,.
CASSLLAGGSGELFF,TGTGCCAGCAGCTTACTAGCGGGGGGGAGCGGGGAGCTGTTTTTT,.,TRBV7-8,TRBJ2-2,TRBD2
CASSESVQGGDNSPLHF,TGCGCCAGCAGTGAGTCTGTTCAGGGTGGCGATAATTCACCCCTCCACTTT,.,TRBV10-2,TRBJ1-6,.
CASSLGRLTSYNEQFF,TGTGCCAGCAGCTTGGGTAGACTTACCTCCTACAATGAGCAGTTCTTC,.,TRBV5-4,TRBJ2-1,.
CASSPLEEAFF,TGTGCCAGCTCACCACTCGAGGAAGCTTTCTTT,.,TRBV18,TRBJ1-1,.
CASSYEWGAGNTIYF,TGTGCCAGCAGTTACGAGTGGGGGGCTGGAAACACCATATATTTT,.,TRBV6-5,TRBJ1-3,.
CASSLNLDFHGYTF,TGTGCCAGCAGCTTAAATTTGGACTTTCATGGCTACACCTTC,.,TRBV7-9,TRBJ1-2,.
CASTSGVGPAYGYTF,TGTGCCAGCACCTCGGGGGTAGGGCCTGCCTATGGCTACACCTTC,.,TRBV6-4,TRBJ1-2,.
CASRRQGAQTYGYTF,TGTGCCAGCAGAAGACAGGGGGCGCAGACCTATGGCTACACCTTC,.,TRBV27,TRBJ1-2,TRBD1